Following are 30 T cell receptor beta chains from one sample sequenced in a study of blood T cells in healthy people across ages. For the second PCR, which ran for 7 to 11 cycles, a sample-barcoded 5' primer and a J-beta primer mix were used. TCRdb reprocessed the 5' RACE reads via MiXCR and lists one record per CDR3 protein. The table records about 1,400,000 distinct CDR3 sequences, 42% of them present only once. Material: blood. These TCRs come from a woman younger than 35 in good health.

The V call is TRBV3-1, the J call TRBJ1-2; 8 nucleotides agree with TRBD1. Germline CDR1 reads LGHDT; CDR2 reads YNNKEL (reference sequence). The CDR3 extends over 14 amino acids. J gave up 7 bases and V 0 bases, and 4 bases lay outside the gene matches. CDR3 loop: CASSQESTGVGYTF. Here the CDR3 DNA reads TGTGCCAGCAGCCAAGAATCGACAGGGGTTGGCTACACCTTC.

This rearrangement joins TRBV18 to TRBJ2-7, with D perhaps given as TRBD1 or TRBD2 (6 bases each). Deletions cut 3 bases from V and 0 bases from J, with 12 bases between. Germline V gives CDR1 KGHSH, CDR2 LQKENI. This CDR3 comprises 15 residues. Here the CDR3 reads CASSPRDMSSYEQYF. The CDR3 nucleotides are TGTGCCAGCTCACCGCGGGACATGAGCTCCTACGAGCAGTACTTC.

The genes are TRBV3-1 and TRBJ2-1; possibly TRBD2 for D (5 bases). Germline V gene data show CDR1 as LGHDT and CDR2 as YNNKEL (reference sequence). Trimming removed 0 bases at V and 12 bases at J, with 18 bases between. The CDR3 extends over 15 amino acids. CDR3 nucleotides: TGTGCCAGCAGCCAAGAGGGCCCTAGCTACGGAGGGCAGTTCTTC. Its translation: CASSQEGPSYGGQFF.

This clonotype came up a few times. The gene calls are TRBV10-2 and TRBJ2-3; D remains ambiguous. Germline assignment: CDR1 WSHSY and CDR2 SAAADI. V was pared by 2 bases and J by 2 bases, with 11 bases between. The CDR3 length is 15 residues. CDR3 sequence (DNA): TGCGCCAGCAGTGAGGCTCCCTACCTCACAGATACGCAGTATTTT. It specifies CASSEAPYLTDTQYF.

V gene TRBV2 combines with J gene TRBJ1-2, with D uncertain. Looked up from germline, CDR1 is SNHLY and CDR2 is FYNNEI. The CDR3 has 14 amino acids. V was trimmed by 6 bases and J by 2 bases, leaving 13 bases between them. In DNA form, the CDR3 reads TGTGCCAGCAGCGACGGGAATGGGAACTATGGCTACACCTTC. Encoded protein: CASSDGNGNYGYTF.

This clonotype was seen just once. V gene TRBV4-1 combines with J gene TRBJ2-1; 10 bases are a match to TRBD2. The V and J ends lost 4 bases and 2 bases, in that order; junction bases with no gene match: 8. The CDR3 is made up of 17 amino acids. CDR1 is MGHRA, CDR2 YSYEKL, per germline. The CDR3 DNA is TGCGCCAGCAGCCGGAAAACTAGCGGGAACCCCTACAATGAGCAGTTCTTC. Encoded protein: CASSRKTSGNPYNEQFF.

The gene calls are TRBV27 and TRBJ2-7; the D is unclear. The CDR3 extends over 16 amino acids. Germline CDR1 reads MNHEY; CDR2 reads SMNVEV (reference sequence). V shed 4 bases and J shed 2 bases, with 18 bases lying between them. The chain's CDR3 is CASSSTPSGRPYEQYF. The CDR3 region has the DNA TGTGCCAGCAGTTCCACCCCCTCAGGTAGACCCTACGAGCAGTACTTC.

This chain links TRBV2 with TRBJ2-7; 7 bases are shared with TRBD1. CDR1 is SNHLY, CDR2 FYNNEI, per germline. V trimming: 0 bases; J trimming: 7 bases; junction bases outside the gene matches: 12. This CDR3 is built from 16 residues. The CDR3 nucleotides read TGTGCCAGCAGTGAAGCGGGAAAGACAGGGTCGTGGGAGCAGTACTTC. Translated, it gives CASSEAGKTGSWEQYF.

V is TRBV27 and J is TRBJ1-6, with TRBD1 matching over 8 bases. J lost 6 bases, V lost 4 bases, and 8 bases had no gene match. Germline V gene data show CDR1 as MNHEY and CDR2 as SMNVEV (reference sequence). This CDR3 has 16 residues. CDR3 residues: CASSSPGQATNSPLHF. The CDR3 DNA is TGTGCCAGCAGTTCCCCGGGACAGGCCACTAATTCACCCCTCCACTTT.

The chain is built from TRBV20-1 and TRBJ2-1; TRBD2 aligns across 9 bases. Germline CDR1 reads DFQATT; CDR2 reads SNEGSKA (reference sequence). After removal of 4 bases from V and 8 bases from J, the junction contained 6 bases not matched to a gene. The CDR3 has 13 residues. As DNA, the CDR3 is TGCAGTGCTAAGGGTAGCGGGAGATATGAGCAGTTCTTC. This codes for CSAKGSGRYEQFF.

The chain couples TRBV11-2 to TRBJ1-4, with D unresolved. The germline gives CDR1 SGHAT, CDR2 FQNNGV. The CDR3 runs 16 residues. V lost 1 base to trimming and J lost 3 bases, with 12 bases between them. This chain's CDR3 is CASSLGSSKANEKLFF. As DNA, the CDR3 is TGTGCCAGCAGCTTAGGTTCCAGTAAAGCTAATGAAAAACTGTTTTTT.

The chain uses TRBV7-2 and TRBJ2-3; D remains unclear. The CDR3 runs 13 residues. Between the trimmed V and J ends, which lost 2 bases and 3 bases, there was a span of 6 bases. From germline, CDR1 is SGHTA and CDR2 FQGNSA. CDR3 residues: CASSLMVTDTQYF. The CDR3 DNA is TGTGCCAGCAGCTTAATGGTTACAGATACGCAGTATTTT.

Note on this clonotype: A read error may account for a junction end that differs from germline. The gene calls are TRBV5-1 and TRBJ2-3, with 9 bases matching TRBD2. Germline V gives CDR1 SGHRS, CDR2 YFSETQ. This CDR3 comprises 16 residues. In DNA, the CDR3 is TGTGCCAGCAGCTTAGAACTAGCGGGCGGCACAGATACGCAGTATTTT. It translates to CASSLELAGGTDTQYF.

The chain combines TRBV2 with TRBJ2-4; 12 bases are shared with TRBD2. CDR1 and CDR2 from the germline V gene are SNHLY and FYNNEI. V lost 6 bases and J lost 1; bases outside the gene matches: 4. The CDR3 totals 16 residues. CDR3 nucleotides: TGTGCCAGCAGAACCGGGACTAGCGGGGCCAAAAACATTCAGTACTTC. This sequence encodes CASRTGTSGAKNIQYF.

V gene TRBV10-3 combines with J gene TRBJ1-5, with TRBD1 as a possible D gene (5 bases). V lost 8 bases and J lost 2, with 19 bases in between. CDR3 length: 16 amino acids. Germline CDR1 and CDR2: ENHRY and SYGVKD. CDR3 DNA: TGTGCCATCGCCGGGACGGACGCCCCCCGCAATCAGCCCCAGCATTTT. It codes for CAIAGTDAPRNQPQHF.

This chain joins TRBV6-6 and TRBJ1-1, with D uncertain. This CDR3 region has 12 residues. CDR1 and CDR2 from the germline V gene are MNHNY and SVGAGI (reference sequence). Trimming stripped 2 bases from V and 3 bases from J, with 4 bases between. For the CDR3, the DNA is TGTGCCAGCAGTTACGCAGACACTGAAGCTTTCTTT. Translation gives CASSYADTEAFF.

The chain joins TRBV3-1 to TRBJ1-2; perhaps TRBD1 as D (6 bases). The ends were cut back, 1 base at V and 1 base at J, with 10 bases in the middle. The CDR3 totals 15 residues. Per the germline V gene, CDR1 is LGHDT and CDR2 is YNNKEL (reference sequence). CDR3 DNA sequence: TGTGCCAGCAGCCAAGTAGGGGGAGGTAACTATGGCTACACCTTC. This sequence encodes CASSQVGGGNYGYTF. Using reference TRBV3-1 and TRBJ1-2 for the parts outside the CDR3, the full variable domain is DTAVSQTPKYLVTQMGNDKSIKCEQNLGHDTMYWYKQDSKKFLKIMFSYNNKELIINETVPNRFSPKSPDKAHLNLHINSLELGDSAVYFCASSQVGGGNYGYTFGSGTRLTVV.

This clonotype was counted a few times. The rearrangement uses TRBV6-5 and TRBJ2-6, with D hard to call. This CDR3 is built from 18 residues. Trimming removed 4 bases from V and 2 bases from J, with 18 bases in between. CDR1 is MNHEY and CDR2 is SVGAGI in the germline V gene. The CDR3 DNA is TGTGCCAGCAGTTCCAGAGTGGTGGCGGAAGCTGGGGCCAACGTCCTGACTTTC. Its protein is CASSSRVVAEAGANVLTF.

This clonotype has ten or more counts. In DNA form, the CDR3 reads TGTGCCAGCAGCGCCTGTCCGGGACAGGGGGAAGATGAAAAACTGTTTTTT. It is translated as CASSACPGQGEDEKLFF. The chain combines TRBV21-1 with TRBJ1-4; the DNA was not compared with TRBD1, the D call given in the table. TRBV21-1 is a listed pseudogene. The CDR3 consists of 17 residues.

This chain's CDR3 is CASSFSGYFNEQYF. CDR3 in DNA: TGTGCCAGCAGCTTTAGCGGGTACTTCAATGAGCAGTACTTC. V gene TRBV11-2 combines with J gene TRBJ2-1, with 7 positions matching TRBD2. The DNA end is more similar to TRBJ2-7, so the J call may be wrong. CDR3 length: 14 residues. CDR1 is SGHAT and CDR2 is FQNNGV in the germline V gene.

The chain carries TRBV11-2 and TRBJ1-4; 7 bases align to TRBD1. The V gene end was trimmed by 3 bases and the J gene end by 8 bases; junction bases not matched to a gene: 9. CDR3 length: 15 amino acids. From germline, CDR1 is SGHAT and CDR2 FQNNGV. CDR3: CASSLDVGTEEKLFF. DNA for the CDR3: TGTGCCAGCAGCTTGGATGTGGGGACAGAAGAAAAACTGTTTTTT. The whole variable domain, filled in from reference TRBV11-2 and TRBJ1-4, reads EAGVAQSPRYKIIEKRQSVAFWCNPISGHATLYWYQQILGQGPKLLIQFQNNGVVDDSQLPKDRFSAERLKGVDSTLKIQPAKLEDSAVYLCASSLDVGTEEKLFFGSGTQLSVL.

The V and J genes are TRBV12-3 or TRBV12-4 and TRBJ1-2; D is ambiguous. CDR3 size: 15 residues. The V end was cut by 0 bases, the J end by 0 bases, with 8 bases between. CDR3 coding DNA: TGTGCCAGCAGTTTAGCGCGCGGGGCTAACTATGGCTACACCTTC. This codes for CASSLARGANYGYTF.

This clonotype showed up many times. CDR3 in DNA: TGTGCCAGCAGAGCCCGGGCCTCAGGGGAGCAGTACTTC. Translating gives CASRARASGEQYF. The chain employs TRBV6-6 and TRBJ2-7; a possible D gene is TRBD1 (5 bases). From germline, CDR1 is MNHNY and CDR2 SVGAGI (reference sequence). This CDR3 contains 13 residues. V was shortened by 6 bases and J by 7 bases, with 16 bases between the two germline ends.

CDR3: CASSLSQGQSDTQYF. Written as DNA, the CDR3 is TGTGCCAGCAGCCTCTCACAGGGGCAATCGGATACGCAGTATTTT. The chain carries TRBV9 and TRBJ2-3; the match to TRBD1 covers 7 bases. The CDR3 is 15 amino acids. V trimming: 4 bases; J trimming: 6 bases; junction bases outside the gene matches: 11. Germline CDR1 is SGDLS and CDR2 is YYNGEE. The entire variable domain, with the rest obtained from reference TRBV9 and TRBJ2-3, is as follows: DSGVTQTPKHLITATGQRVTLRCSPRSGDLSVYWYQQSLDQGLQFLIQYYNGEERAKGNILERFSAQQFPDLHSELNLSSLELGDSALYFCASSLSQGQSDTQYFGPGTRLTVL.

This clonotype came up a few times. V gene TRBV10-3 combines with J gene TRBJ1-2, with 7 bases aligning to TRBD1. Trimming at V came to 6 bases and at J to 8 bases, leaving 9 bases not matched to a gene. Germline values: CDR1 ENHRY, CDR2 SYGVKD. The CDR3 runs to 13 residues. The CDR3 region is CAISATGAGGYTF. The CDR3 nucleotides read TGTGCCATCAGCGCAACAGGGGCCGGGGGCTACACCTTC.

The V and J genes are TRBV10-2 and TRBJ1-2; D unresolved. Trimming took 3 bases from V and 4 from J, leaving 12 bases between them. CDR3 length: 14 amino acids. The germline V gene has CDR1 WSHSY and CDR2 SAAADI. The CDR3 DNA reads as TGCGCCAGCAGTGACGGCCCTTTTTCCTATGGCTACACCTTC. This translates into CASSDGPFSYGYTF.

This clonotype turned up a few times. The rearrangement joins TRBV21-1 to TRBJ2-5; the table calls TRBD2, which could not be checked here. TRBV21-1 constitutes a pseudogene. This CDR3 is 18 amino acids long. The CDR3 coding sequence is TGTGCCAGCAGTAAGGGGACTAGCGGGGGGGCAACCCAAGAGACCCAGTACTTC. This sequence encodes CASSKGTSGGATQETQYF.

The rearrangement links TRBV27 to TRBJ1-5; D is ambiguous. The length of the CDR3 is 13 residues. CDR1 MNHEY and CDR2 SMNVEV come from the germline V gene (reference sequence). V was clipped by 3 bases and J by 4 bases, with 7 bases between them. CDR3 DNA: TGTGCCAGCAGTTTTATGGGGAATCAGCCCCAGCATTTT. This encodes CASSFMGNQPQHF.

This clonotype appeared a few times. The rearrangement uses TRBV20-1 and TRBJ2-3; possibly TRBD2 for D (6 bases). The CDR3 totals 15 residues. Germline V lookup: CDR1 DFQATT, CDR2 SNEGSKA (reference sequence). Trimming took 5 bases from V and 5 from J, leaving 20 bases between them. The CDR3 DNA follows: TGCAGTGCTGATCGGGTCGGGGCTAGCGTAGATACGCAGTATTTT. It specifies CSADRVGASVDTQYF.

V gene TRBV18 combines with J gene TRBJ2-7, with 7 bases matching TRBD2. Germline trimming cut 5 bases from V and 0 bases from J; bases unmatched to any gene: 7. The CDR3 has 15 amino acids. Per germline, CDR1 KGHSH and CDR2 LQKENI. The CDR3: CASSTARTSSYEQYF. The DNA for the CDR3 is TGTGCCAGCTCAACGGCTCGGACTAGCTCCTACGAGCAGTACTTC.